Reported below is one T cell receptor (beta chain). The antigen remains undetermined. This specimen includes other DNA sequences encoding the same CDR3. This entry comes from a study of shared clonotypes between healthy human individuals. Study results and limitations: Few donors limited the genetic and exposure-history diversity represented.

CD45RO-negative, CCR7-positively selected cells formed the naive CD8 fraction, excluding terminally differentiated effector memory CD45RA+ cells. Sorted-subset replicate PCR reactions contained 200 to 250 ng DNA, corresponding to approximately 30,000 T cell genomes. Repertoires were generated with immunoSEQ multiplex PCR, while TCRdb's copy carries only in-frame clones and drops some. The sample holds some 2 million clones, about 95% seen once. Sequenced sample: naive CD8+ T cells sorted from blood. The TCR comes from a man aged 18 to 29 in good health.

CDR3 in amino acids: CASSPTGTEAFF. The CDR3 bases are TGTGCCAGCAGCCCTACCGGGACTGAAGCTTTCTTT. The genes are TRBV7-9 and TRBJ1-1; D not resolved. Germline-derived CDR1 and CDR2 are SEHNR and FQNEAQ (reference sequence). Trimming removed 5 bases from V and 5 bases from J, with 9 bases in between. There are 12 residues in the CDR3. The whole variable domain, remainder taken from reference TRBV7-9 and TRBJ1-1, is DTGVSQNPRHKITKRGQNVTFRCDPISEHNRLYWYRQTLGQGPEFLTYFQNEAQLEKSRLLSDRFSAERPKGSFSTLEIQRTEQGDSAMYLCASSPTGTEAFFGQGTRLTVV.